The clone carrying this TCR beta chain was found a few times. The source of the sample is a study of blood T cell repertoires in COVID-19. Overall study context: The analysed material was cDNA or gDNA that came from T cells, B-cell-depleted T cells, or PBMCs.

A Seattle source enrolled patients during active infection and followed them longitudinally. V was cut by 4 bases and J by 5 bases, with 17 bases left in between. The germline gives CDR1 SEHNR, CDR2 FQNEAQ (reference sequence). This CDR3 contains 16 residues. Per the original methods: Scientists estimated how many nucleated cells there were by amplifying reference gene primers. Generated by immunoSEQ multiplex PCR, the TCRdb table keeps only in-frame clones and is missing some. D and trimming were read from the DNA, whereas the V and J calls and clone size are those reported in that table. Here the sample spans some 220,000 clones, over 80% being singletons.

The V gene is TRBV7-9, the J gene TRBJ2-2; D may be TRBD2 (7 bases). The sample taken for sequencing was peripheral blood. The TCR originated in a young woman with COVID-19, enrolled during active disease. CDR3 region: CASSSPGGGRTGELFF. In nucleotides, the CDR3 is TGTGCCAGCAGCTCCCCCGGCGGGGGCCGAACCGGGGAGCTGTTTTTT.